This T cell receptor (beta chain) was retrieved from a study of T cells expressing NK-cell markers. From its re-call of the 5' RACE reads, TCRdb lists each CDR3 protein once, without DNA. The specimen's table records over 250,000 distinct CDR3 sequences. The CDR3 spans 15 residues. Germline loops: CDR1 SGHTA, CDR2 FQGNSA. The specimen sequenced was blood T cells: a sorted CD56 or NKG2C T cell subset, CD4+ or CD8+ T cells, or bulk PBMC T cells (not recorded which). This TCR was recovered from a woman between 18 and 70 years old in good health. The chain carries TRBV7-2 and TRBJ2-1. The CDR3 reads CASSLQTSSYNEQFF. The complete variable domain, with remaining parts taken from reference TRBV7-2 and TRBJ2-1, reads GAGVSQSPSNKVTEKGKDVELRCDPISGHTALYWYRQSLGQGLEFLIYFQGNSAPDKSGLPSDRFSAERTGGSVSTLTIQRTQQEDSAVYLCASSLQTSSYNEQFFGPGTRLTVL.